This T cell receptor (beta chain) was observed in a study of T cells in Graves' hyperthyroidism and ophthalmopathy. Study-level findings and limits: For ophthalmopathy, model prediction preceded onset by a median roughly 6.2 months. Expanded thyroid clonotypes (above 0.001) were mostly also found in blood.

Amplified TCR beta CDR3 regions came from RNA transcripts. Primed by the HTBI set, a first-round RT-PCR was run on the TCR CDR3. One entry per CDR3 protein, called by TCRdb with MiXCR from the multiplex PCR reads. Of about 720,000 distinct CDR3 sequences listed, roughly a sixth are singletons. V lost 10 bases and J lost 6, with 17 bases in between. The CDR3 consists of 13 residues. The germline V gene has CDR1 SGHNT and CDR2 YYREEE (reference sequence). This clonotype has ten or more counts. Its cognate antigen is unknown. The chain uses TRBV5-4 and TRBJ2-1, with D perhaps TRBD2 (6 bases). The sequence was obtained from a woman between 50 and 59 years old with Graves' hyperthyroidism that later progressed to Graves' ophthalmopathy. The sequenced sample consisted of blood. The CDR3 loop is CAWRGVGSNEQFF. CDR3 nucleotides: TGTGCCTGGCGGGGAGTAGGATCCAATGAGCAGTTCTTC.